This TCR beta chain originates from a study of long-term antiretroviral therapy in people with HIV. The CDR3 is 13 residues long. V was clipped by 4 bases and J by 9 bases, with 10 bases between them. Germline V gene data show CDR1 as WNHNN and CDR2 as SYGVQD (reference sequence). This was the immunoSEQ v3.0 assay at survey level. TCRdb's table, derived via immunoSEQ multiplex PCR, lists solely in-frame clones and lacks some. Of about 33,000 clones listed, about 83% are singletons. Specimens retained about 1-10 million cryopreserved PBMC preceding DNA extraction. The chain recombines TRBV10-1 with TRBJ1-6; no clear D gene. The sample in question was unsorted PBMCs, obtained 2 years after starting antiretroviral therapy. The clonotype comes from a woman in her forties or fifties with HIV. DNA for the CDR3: TGCGCCAGCAGTGCAGATTCTGCTTCACCCCTCCACTTT. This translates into CASSADSASPLHF.